This T cell receptor beta chain was sequenced during a study of blood T cell repertoires in COVID-19. For the study at large: There were acute and convalescent COVID-19 samples, and they came from the United States, Italy and Spain. Nucleic acid was either cDNA or gDNA, and it came from T cells, B-cell-depleted T cells, or PBMCs.

Methods used by the authors: Quantification of nucleated cells was approximated via reference gene primer amplification. Profiled with immunoSEQ multiplex PCR; TCRdb holds only in-frame clones, not every one. D and trimming were read from the DNA, whereas the V and J calls and clone size are those reported in that table. The sample lists 150,000 to 200,000 clones, 84% occurring once. CDR1 is LNHDA, CDR2 SQIVND, per germline (reference sequence). The CDR3 loop spans 13 amino acids. V shed 7 bases and J 11 bases; nucleotides not matched to a gene: 11. The sequence came from a woman aged 70-85 years with COVID-19, enrolled during active disease. The sequencing input was peripheral blood. The V call is TRBV19, the J call TRBJ2-1; 7 nucleotides match TRBD1. The CDR3 spells CASTEGQSTQQFF. The CDR3 region has the DNA TGTGCCAGTACCGAGGGACAGAGCACTCAGCAGTTCTTC.